This entry lists 10 T cell receptor beta chains sequenced from one sample in a study of regulatory T cells in long-lasting Graves disease. Construction of TCR beta libraries relied on iRepertoire HTBI primers and on Arm-PCR targeting CDR3 regions. TCRdb analysed the multiplex PCR reads with MiXCR anew, one entry per CDR3 protein. The sample includes fewer than 650,000 distinct CDR3 sequences, about 16% of them seen just once. The time point: newly diagnosed GD, antithyroid drugs for less than 3 months. Extracted RNA from PBMCs served as the source of the TCR library. These records were also assigned to another study, of T cells in Graves' hyperthyroidism and ophthalmopathy.

The sample consisted of peripheral blood mononuclear cells (PBMCs), taken at new diagnosis, from a patient treated with antithyroid drugs. These receptors came from a man aged 18 to 29 with Graves disease.

The J gene is TRBJ1-3, the V gene TRBV14; TRBD1 agrees at 8 bases. The V gene end was trimmed by 0 bases and the J gene end by 0 bases; junction bases not matched to a gene: 10. The CDR3 length is 19 residues. Germline CDR1 is SGHDN and CDR2 is FVKESK. The CDR3 loop is CASSQETRQGAISGNTIYF. CDR3 DNA: TGTGCCAGCAGCCAAGAAACACGTCAGGGGGCGATCTCTGGAAACACCATATATTTT.

This clonotype was found many times. The chain links TRBV20-1 to TRBJ2-7; 10 bases fit TRBD1. V lost 5 bases and J lost 3; bases outside the gene matches: 10. This CDR3 is 15 amino acids long. Germline V gene sequence: CDR1 DFQATT, CDR2 SNEGSKA (reference sequence). CDR3 in amino acids: CSAGGYRDRGYEQYF. Here the CDR3 DNA reads TGCAGTGCTGGGGGGTACCGGGACAGGGGCTACGAGCAGTACTTC.

This clonotype was seen a handful of times. The chain combines TRBV18 with TRBJ2-7; no definite D call. Germline V lookup: CDR1 KGHSH, CDR2 LQKENI. The CDR3 is 13 amino acids. Trimming shortened V by 4 bases and J by 6 bases, and 13 bases separated the two germline ends. In nucleotides, the CDR3 is TGTGCCAGCTCACTGAGTCTCTCTATCGAGCAGTACTTC. Translated: CASSLSLSIEQYF.

This clonotype was observed many times. The CDR3 protein is CSARVFAGEQYF. In DNA form, the CDR3 reads TGCAGTGCTAGAGTCTTCGCGGGCGAGCAGTACTTC. The gene calls are TRBV20-1 and TRBJ2-7; a possible D gene is TRBD2 (5 bases). The ends were cut back, 1 base at V and 6 bases at J, with 10 bases in the middle. The CDR3 consists of 12 residues. Per the germline V gene, CDR1 is DFQATT and CDR2 is SNEGSKA (reference sequence).

In regard to this clonotype: This may arise from a read error, as a much more abundant clone is one base away. V is TRBV12-5 and J is TRBJ1-1; D is perhaps TRBD1 (5 bases). This CDR3 has 16 amino acids. The germline V gene has CDR1 LGHNT and CDR2 FRNRAP. Trimming removed 0 bases from V and 1 base from J, with 12 bases in between. The CDR3 spells CASGLVLGLKNTEAFF. CDR3 bases: TGTGCTAGTGGTTTGGTACTGGGACTGAAGAACACTGAAGCTTTCTTT.

This clonotype has just a few counts. The CDR3 spells CASWRAAGNTIYF. The CDR3 DNA reads TGTGCCAGCTGGCGGGCAGCAGGAAACACCATATATTTT. The rearrangement links TRBV12-3 or TRBV12-4 to TRBJ1-3, with D unclear. V shed 8 bases and J shed 4 bases, with 12 bases lying between them. The CDR3 extends over 13 amino acids.

The table lists this clonotype with a few counts. The J gene is TRBJ1-1, the V gene TRBV4-2; D call uncertain. Germline CDR1 LGHNA, CDR2 YNFKEQ. The germline V and J ends were trimmed by 0 bases and 2 bases, with 13 bases remaining between them. The CDR3 sequence is 16 residues long. The CDR3 coding sequence is TGTGCCAGCAGCCAAGACTGGCAGGCGAGAAACACTGAAGCTTTCTTT. Translated, it gives CASSQDWQARNTEAFF.

This clonotype was observed a few times. The rearrangement links TRBV15 to TRBJ2-7; no clear D. V lost 5 bases and J 6 bases, leaving 11 bases between the germline ends. The CDR3 sequence is 12 residues long. Germline lookup yields CDR1 LNHNV and CDR2 YYDKDF (reference sequence). This CDR3 reads CATSGDYPEQYF. CDR3 bases: TGTGCCACCAGCGGTGATTACCCCGAGCAGTACTTC.

This clonotype appeared many times. The rearrangement uses TRBV5-8 and TRBJ2-1, with 7 bases matching TRBD1. The closer fit of TRBJ2-5 to the DNA end suggests the J call may be wrong. Looked up from germline, CDR1 is SGHTS and CDR2 is YDEGEE. The CDR3 covers 15 residues. The CDR3 loop is CASSGNRGYQETQYF. In nucleotides, the CDR3 is TGTGCCAGCAGCGGAAACAGGGGTTACCAAGAGACCCAGTACTTC.

The chain employs TRBV5-1 and TRBJ2-7; no clear D. CDR3 size: 11 residues. Trimming removed 0 bases from V and 7 bases from J, with 5 bases in between. CDR1 is SGHRS and CDR2 is YFSETQ in the germline V gene. DNA of the CDR3: TGCGCCAGCAGCTTGGAAACTGAGCAGTACTTC. The encoded protein is CASSLETEQYF.